This TCR beta chain comes out of a study of glioma-infiltrating T cells. TCR alpha and beta CDR3 regions were amplified from RNA using iRepertoire nested multiplex PCR. TCRdb itself ran the multiplex PCR reads through MiXCR, one entry per CDR3 protein. The sample consists of 300,000 to 450,000 distinct CDR3 sequences, approximately 42% of them appearing once. CDR3 length equals 15 residues. The germline V gene encodes CDR1 SGHTA and CDR2 FQGNSA. In this sample, this clonotype turned up once. Its antigen is not known. One junction end does not reproduce the germline sequence, and a read error may be involved. Study-wide results and caveats: Gliomas, especially low-grade, showed above-expected tissue-blood divergence; non-neoplastic patients showed below.

This chain connects TRBV7-2 to TRBJ2-1, with TRBD2 identical over 11 bases. The specimen was glioma tissue, nonneoplastic brain tissue, or PBMCs (not recorded which). The TCR originated in a human donor with low-grade glioma or glioblastoma, undergoing nonglioma brain surgery, or in good health (not recorded which). The CDR3 region is CAISFLAGGGDEQFF. CDR3 in DNA: TGTGCCATCAGCTTCCTAGCGGGGGGTGGGGATGAGCAGTTCTTC.